This T cell receptor beta chain was identified in a study of tumor-infiltrating lymphocytes in oesophageal squamous cell carcinoma. One entry per CDR3 protein results from TCRdb running MiXCR on the PCR reads. This sample has around 15,000 distinct CDR3 sequences; around 46% occur once, and the top ten carry approximately 15%. CDR3 length: 13 amino acids. V shed 5 bases and J shed 2 bases, with 9 bases lying between them. Looked up from germline, CDR1 is SGHTA and CDR2 is FQGNSA. This TCR was recovered from a male donor with esophageal squamous cell carcinoma. The sequenced material came from esophageal tumor tissue. The chain combines TRBV7-2 with TRBJ2-5; maybe TRBD1 (5 bases). The CDR3 loop is CASSVQGQETQYF. The CDR3 coding sequence is TGTGCCAGCAGCGTTCAGGGTCAAGAGACCCAGTACTTC.